The T cell receptor beta chain described here comes from a study of cytomegalovirus exposure and HLA in healthy donors. A note on this clone: Its target is unknown.

Primers for the PCR totalled 60 Vbeta and 13 Jbeta. Only in-frame clones appear in the TCRdb table, and some are missing; sequencing was by immunoSEQ multiplex PCR. The data show approximately 180,000 clones, 65% to 85% seen once. This CDR3 comprises 16 residues. CDR1 and CDR2 (germline): SNHLY, FYNNEI. V lost 6 bases and J lost 1, with 16 bases in between. Study-wide results and caveats: The classifier, whose performance was assessed in both the original and validation cohorts, reportedly diagnosed cytomegalovirus status with high specificity and sensitivity. TCR beta V- and J-gene trimming, according to a later analysis, was linked to a missense DCLRE1C variant.

Specimen: PBMCs. The receptor's source is a man in his late teens or twenties in good health and CMV-seronegative. The chain recombines TRBV2 with TRBJ2-4; no clear D. The CDR3 protein is CASREKVVAAKNIQYF. The CDR3, as DNA: TGTGCCAGCAGAGAAAAGGTGGTAGCCGCCAAAAACATTCAGTACTTC.